Following are 8 T cell receptor beta chains from one sample sequenced in a study of blood T cells in healthy people across ages. A J-beta primer mix and a sample-barcoded 5' primer were used in a second PCR of roughly 6 to 12 cycles. Using its own MiXCR run on the 5' RACE reads, TCRdb lists one record per CDR3 protein. This sample has hundreds of thousands of distinct CDR3 sequences; more than 25% occur once, and the top ten carry 17%. Specimen: blood. The receptor set was obtained from a woman older than 75 in good health.

Comments on this clonotype: This could be a read error, since a much larger clone is one nucleotide away. The gene calls are TRBV20-1 and TRBJ1-5; 7 bases line up with TRBD1. The CDR3 runs to 16 residues. Germline CDR1 is DFQATT and CDR2 is SNEGSKA (reference sequence). The CDR3 sequence is CSATPIDREEYQPRHF. Written as DNA, the CDR3 is TGCAGTGCTACACCGATTGACAGGGAGGAATATCAGCCCCGGCATTTT.

In its sample, this clonotype was seen many times. The chain recombines TRBV7-9 with TRBJ2-1, with no clear D. The CDR3 has 15 amino acids. CDR1 and CDR2 from the germline V gene are SEHNR and FQNEAQ (reference sequence). V lost 4 bases, J lost 7 bases, and 17 bases lay in between. The CDR3 is CASSSAGKQRNEQFF. As DNA, the CDR3 is TGTGCCAGCAGCTCAGCTGGGAAACAAAGGAATGAGCAGTTCTTC.

This clonotype was seen a few times. A much bigger clone sits one base away, suggesting this may be a read error. The gene calls are TRBV20-1 and TRBJ2-1; D may be TRBD1 (6 bases). The J call is in doubt because the DNA end fits TRBJ2-7 better. Germline-derived CDR1 and CDR2 are DFQATT and SNEGSKA (reference sequence). This CDR3 comprises 15 residues. The CDR3 DNA follows: TGCAGTGCTGGACCGACAGGAGTTTCCTACAATGAGCAGTACTTC. It is translated as CSAGPTGVSYNEQYF.

In its sample, this clonotype was seen a few times. This rearrangement joins TRBV6-6 to TRBJ2-1; no firm D call. In germline, CDR1 is MNHNY, CDR2 SVGAGI (reference sequence). The germline V and J ends were trimmed by 6 bases and 13 bases, with 19 bases remaining between them. CDR3 length equals 13 residues. The chain's CDR3 is CASSIVLQETQFF. Written as DNA, the CDR3 is TGTGCCAGCAGCATAGTGCTCCAAGAGACCCAGTTCTTC.

Note on this clonotype: One end of the junction does not line up with germline, which may come from a read error. The rearrangement joins TRBV7-2 to TRBJ2-2; unclear D gene. The CDR3 spans 11 residues. From germline, CDR1 is SGHTA and CDR2 FQGNSA. The CDR3 sequence: CVSSPFRELFF. DNA for the CDR3: TGTGTCAGCAGCCCCTTTCGGGAGCTGTTTTTT.

V and J are TRBV9 and TRBJ1-2; the match to TRBD1 covers 9 bases. The CDR3 has 17 residues. Germline values: CDR1 SGDLS, CDR2 YYNGEE. With V trimmed by 4 bases and J by 2 bases, 12 bases remained unmatched. CDR3 sequence: CASSPRDKGQGNYGYTF. The DNA for the CDR3 is TGTGCCAGCAGCCCCCGGGATAAAGGACAGGGGAACTATGGCTACACCTTC.

This clonotype was found once. A much larger clonotype is one base distant, so this may be a read error. The V call is TRBV7-7, the J call TRBJ2-5; TRBD1 or TRBD2 may be the D gene (5 bases each). The length of the CDR3 is 14 residues. Germline V lookup: CDR1 SSHAT, CDR2 FNYEAQ (reference sequence). The CDR3 region is CAGSPGLSGETQYF. DNA of the CDR3: TGTGCTGGCAGTCCGGGGCTCTCAGGGGAGACCCAGTACTTC. The full variable domain, in which reference TRBV7-7 and TRBJ2-5 provide the parts outside the CDR3, is GAGVSQSPRYKVTKRGQDVTLRCDPISSHATLYWYQQALGQGPEFLTYFNYEAQPDKSGLPSDRFSAERPEGSISTLTIQRTEQRDSAMYRCAGSPGLSGETQYFGPGTRLLVL.

This clonotype was detected only a few times. CDR3 DNA: TGTGCCAGCAGCTTAGGGGGGGCCGTCTACGAGCAGTACTTC. Its protein product is CASSLGGAVYEQYF. The V call is TRBV7-2, the J call TRBJ2-7; D could derive from TRBD1 or TRBD2 (6 bases each). Per the germline V gene, CDR1 is SGHTA and CDR2 is FQGNSA. The ends were cut back, 1 base at V and 3 bases at J, with 10 bases in the middle. The CDR3 extends over 14 amino acids.